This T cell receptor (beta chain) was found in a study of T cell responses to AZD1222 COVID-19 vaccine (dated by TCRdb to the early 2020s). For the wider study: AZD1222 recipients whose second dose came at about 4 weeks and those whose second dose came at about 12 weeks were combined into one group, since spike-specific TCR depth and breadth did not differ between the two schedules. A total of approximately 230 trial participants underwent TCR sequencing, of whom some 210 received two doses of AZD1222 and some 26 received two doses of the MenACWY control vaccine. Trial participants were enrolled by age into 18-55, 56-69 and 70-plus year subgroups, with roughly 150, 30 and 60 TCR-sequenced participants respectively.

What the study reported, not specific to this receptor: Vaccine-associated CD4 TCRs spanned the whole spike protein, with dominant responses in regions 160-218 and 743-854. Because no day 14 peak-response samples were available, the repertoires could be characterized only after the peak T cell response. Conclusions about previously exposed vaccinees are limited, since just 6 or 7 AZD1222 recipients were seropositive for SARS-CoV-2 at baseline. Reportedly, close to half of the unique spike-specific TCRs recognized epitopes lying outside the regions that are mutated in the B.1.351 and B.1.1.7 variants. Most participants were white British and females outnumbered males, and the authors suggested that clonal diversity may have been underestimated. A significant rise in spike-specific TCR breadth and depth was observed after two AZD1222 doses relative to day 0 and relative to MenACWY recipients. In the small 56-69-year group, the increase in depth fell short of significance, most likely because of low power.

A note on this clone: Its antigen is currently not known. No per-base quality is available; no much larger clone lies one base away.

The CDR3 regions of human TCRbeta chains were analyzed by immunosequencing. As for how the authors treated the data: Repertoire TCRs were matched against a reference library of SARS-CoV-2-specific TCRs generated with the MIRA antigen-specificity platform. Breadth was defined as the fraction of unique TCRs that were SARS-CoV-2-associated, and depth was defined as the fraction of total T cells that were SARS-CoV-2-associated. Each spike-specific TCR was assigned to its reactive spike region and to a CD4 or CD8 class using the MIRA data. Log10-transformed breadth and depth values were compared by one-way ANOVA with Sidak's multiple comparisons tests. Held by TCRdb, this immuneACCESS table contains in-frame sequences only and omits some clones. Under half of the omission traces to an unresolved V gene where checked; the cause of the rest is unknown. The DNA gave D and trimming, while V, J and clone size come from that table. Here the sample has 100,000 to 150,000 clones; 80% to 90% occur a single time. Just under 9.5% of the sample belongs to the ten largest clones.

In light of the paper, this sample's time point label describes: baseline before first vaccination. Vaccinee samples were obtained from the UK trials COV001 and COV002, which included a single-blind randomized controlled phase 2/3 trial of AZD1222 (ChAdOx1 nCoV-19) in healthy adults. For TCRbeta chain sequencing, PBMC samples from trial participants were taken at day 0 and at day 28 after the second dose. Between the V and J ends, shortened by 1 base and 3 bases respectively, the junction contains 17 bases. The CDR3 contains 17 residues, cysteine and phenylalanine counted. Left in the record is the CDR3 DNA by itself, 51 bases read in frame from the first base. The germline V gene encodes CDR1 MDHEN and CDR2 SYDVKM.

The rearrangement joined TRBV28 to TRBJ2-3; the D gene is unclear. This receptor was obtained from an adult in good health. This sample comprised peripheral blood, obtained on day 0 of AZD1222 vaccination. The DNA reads TGTGCCAGCAGTTTATTACGGACCGGGTTCCCAACAGATACGCAGTATTTT. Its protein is CASSLLRTGFPTDTQYF. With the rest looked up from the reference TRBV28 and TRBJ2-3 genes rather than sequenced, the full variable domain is DVKVTQSSRYLVKRTGEKVFLECVQDMDHENMFWYRQDPGLGLRLIYFSYDVKMKEKGDIPEGYSVSREKKERFSLILESASTNQTSMYLCASSLLRTGFPTDTQYFGPGTRLTVL.